There are a few counts of the clone carrying this T cell receptor (beta chain). As yet, its antigen is unknown. Treatment reported: oral pan-JAK inhibitor, 5-10 mg twice daily. The sample originates from a study of CD8+ T cells in alopecia areata. Study-wide results and caveats: Treatment with tofacitinib significantly lowered scalp clonality and reduced expanded CD8+ clones among the top 100. Sequencing of scalp samples also includes resident alphabeta T cells from normal skin.

Reverse transcribed after extraction, RNA yielded cDNA as the sequencing template. Here immunoSEQ multiplex PCR was the method, and the copy in TCRdb shows in-frame clones only, minus some. This table holds about 180,000 clones, about 53% found once. V lost 6 bases and J lost 4, with 8 bases in between. In germline, CDR1 is SEHNR, CDR2 FQNEAQ (reference sequence). CDR3 size: 12 residues. The rearrangement links TRBV7-9 to TRBJ2-3; D ambiguous. The clonotype comes from a human donor with alopecia areata. The specimen comprised CD8+ T cells sorted from blood, sampled at week 24, from a patient treated with tofacitinib. CDR3 amino acids: CASSSSADTQYF. The CDR3 DNA follows: TGTGCCAGCAGTTCTTCCGCAGATACGCAGTATTTT.